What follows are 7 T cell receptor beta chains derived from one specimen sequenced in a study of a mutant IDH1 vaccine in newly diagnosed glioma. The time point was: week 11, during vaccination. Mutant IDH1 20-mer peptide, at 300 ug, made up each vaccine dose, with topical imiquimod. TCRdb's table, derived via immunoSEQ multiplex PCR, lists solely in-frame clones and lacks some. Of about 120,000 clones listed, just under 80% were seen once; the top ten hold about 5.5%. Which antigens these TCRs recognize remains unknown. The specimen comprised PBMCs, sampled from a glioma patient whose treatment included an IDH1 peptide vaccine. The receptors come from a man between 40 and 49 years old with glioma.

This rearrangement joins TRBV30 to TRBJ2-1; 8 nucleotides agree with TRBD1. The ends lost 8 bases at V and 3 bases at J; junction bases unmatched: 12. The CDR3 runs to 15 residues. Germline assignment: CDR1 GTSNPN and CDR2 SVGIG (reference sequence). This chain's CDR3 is CARESDRDDYNEQFF. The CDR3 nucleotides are TGTGCCCGGGAGTCGGACAGGGATGACTACAATGAGCAGTTCTTC. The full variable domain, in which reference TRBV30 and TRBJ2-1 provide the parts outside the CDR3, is SQTIHQWPATLVQPVGSPLSLECTVEGTSNPNLYWYRQAAGRGLQLLFYSVGIGQISSEVPQNLSASRPQDRQFILSSKKLLLSDSGFYLCARESDRDDYNEQFFGPGTRLTVL.

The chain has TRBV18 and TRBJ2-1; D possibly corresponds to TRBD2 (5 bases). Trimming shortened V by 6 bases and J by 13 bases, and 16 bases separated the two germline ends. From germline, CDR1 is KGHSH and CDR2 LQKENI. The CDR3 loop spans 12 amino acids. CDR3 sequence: CASSPDFTSQFF. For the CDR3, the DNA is TGTGCCAGCTCCCCGGACTTTACCTCTCAGTTCTTC. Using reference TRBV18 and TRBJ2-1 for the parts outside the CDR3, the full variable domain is NAGVMQNPRHLVRRRGQEARLRCSPMKGHSHVYWYRQLPEEGLKFMVYLQKENIIDESGMPKERFSAEFPKEGPSILRIQQVVRGDSAAYFCASSPDFTSQFFGPGTRLTVL.

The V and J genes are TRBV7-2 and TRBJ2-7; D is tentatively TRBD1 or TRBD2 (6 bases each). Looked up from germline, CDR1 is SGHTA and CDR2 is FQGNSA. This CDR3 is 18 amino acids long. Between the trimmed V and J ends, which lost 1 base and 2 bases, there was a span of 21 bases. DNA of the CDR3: TGTGCCAGCAGCTTAGTACTTAAGGGGAGGAGGACAGCCTACGAGCAGTACTTC. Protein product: CASSLVLKGRRTAYEQYF.

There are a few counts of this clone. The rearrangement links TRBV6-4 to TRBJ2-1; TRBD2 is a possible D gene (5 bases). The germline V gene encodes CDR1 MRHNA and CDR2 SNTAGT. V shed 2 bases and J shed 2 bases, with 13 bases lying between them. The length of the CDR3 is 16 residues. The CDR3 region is CASSDAEGAPYNEQFF. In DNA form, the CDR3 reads TGTGCCAGCAGTGACGCTGAGGGTGCTCCCTACAATGAGCAGTTCTTC.

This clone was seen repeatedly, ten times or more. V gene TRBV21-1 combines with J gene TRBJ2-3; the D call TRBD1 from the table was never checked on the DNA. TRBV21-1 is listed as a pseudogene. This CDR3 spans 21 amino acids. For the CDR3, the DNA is TGTGCCAGCAGCAAAGTTTTATCGATTGGGGACAGGCACCAACTGGCAGATACGCAGTATTTT. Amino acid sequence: CASSKVLSIGDRHQLADTQYF.

CDR3 bases: TGTGCCACCCGGACAGGGGCCGGGGGTACTGAAGCTTTCTTT. Its protein product is CATRTGAGGTEAFF. The chain uses TRBV6-5 and TRBJ1-1; the match to TRBD1 covers 9 bases. This CDR3 is 14 amino acids long. Per germline, CDR1 MNHEY and CDR2 SVGAGI. The V gene end was trimmed by 10 bases and the J gene end by 5 bases; junction bases not matched to a gene: 11.

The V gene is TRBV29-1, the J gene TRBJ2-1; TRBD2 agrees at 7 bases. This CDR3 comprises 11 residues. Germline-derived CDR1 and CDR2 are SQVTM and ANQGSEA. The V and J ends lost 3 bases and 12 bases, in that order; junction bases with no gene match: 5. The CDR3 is CSVDSGRLQFF. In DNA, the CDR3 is TGCAGCGTTGATTCCGGGAGGTTGCAGTTCTTC.